What follows is one T cell receptor (beta chain) and its context. The antigen remains unidentified. Trimming removed 8 bases from V and 4 bases from J, with 13 bases in between. Germline CDR1 is MNHEY and CDR2 is SVGAGI. The length of the CDR3 is 13 residues. The entry originates in a study of identifying expanded T cells in peripheral blood. Study-wide results and limits: Technical replicates showed about 1.1 changed clones; about two weeks about 16; four weeks 19. Clone count variance between approximately 2-week samples rose with total template count.

Healthy donors had no documented immune events, such as infections, while sampled. Assay used: immunoSEQ multiplex PCR; TCRdb lists only in-frame clones, some missing. Of 50,000 to 60,000 clones listed, approximately 80% are singletons. This sequence originates from a person between 18 and 75 years old in good health. The chain carries TRBV6-5 and TRBJ2-3; no reliable D call. The source material was blood. CDR3 protein: CASAPTGSDTQYF. The CDR3 nucleotides read TGTGCCAGCGCTCCTACCGGGTCAGATACGCAGTATTTT.